The following is a T cell receptor (beta chain) sequence with its context. Antigen specificity is unknown. The CDR3 is 15 residues long. The ends were cut back, 0 bases at V and 2 bases at J, with 11 bases in the middle. Germline lookup yields CDR1 SGDLS and CDR2 YYNGEE. This entry comes from a study of glioma-infiltrating T cells. Study-wide results and limits: Tissue and blood shared very few CDR3 sequences. Tissue-blood divergence was below expectation in non-neoplastic patients, above in gliomas.

The iRepertoire nested amplicon-rescue multiplex PCR amplified TCR alpha and beta CDR3s from RNA. For one-step reverse transcription and amplification, about 90-450 ng of tissue mRNA or PBMC total RNA was used. In TCRdb, the multiplex PCR reads were re-called with MiXCR into one record per CDR3 protein. The sample has 150,000 or so distinct CDR3 sequences; about 39% are singletons. Sample: glioma tissue, nonneoplastic brain tissue, or PBMCs (not recorded which). J is TRBJ1-1 and V is TRBV9; unclear D gene. The origin of this receptor is a human donor with low-grade glioma or glioblastoma, undergoing nonglioma brain surgery, or in good health (not recorded which). The DNA of the CDR3 is TGTGCCAGCAGCGTAGGGGCTCAGGTTAACACTGAAGCTTTCTTT. Residues: CASSVGAQVNTEAFF.